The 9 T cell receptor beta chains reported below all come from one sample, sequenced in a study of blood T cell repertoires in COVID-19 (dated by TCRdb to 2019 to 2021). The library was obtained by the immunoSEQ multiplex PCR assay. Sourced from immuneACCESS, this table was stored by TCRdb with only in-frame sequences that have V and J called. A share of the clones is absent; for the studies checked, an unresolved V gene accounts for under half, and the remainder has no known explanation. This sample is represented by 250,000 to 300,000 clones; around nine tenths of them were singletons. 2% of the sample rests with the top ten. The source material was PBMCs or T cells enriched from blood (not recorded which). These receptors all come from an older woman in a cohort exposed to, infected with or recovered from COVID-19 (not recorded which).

The CDR3 DNA is TGTGCCTATTCAGGGGACACTGAAGCTTTCTTT. It is translated as CAYSGDTEAFF. This chain joins TRBV30 and TRBJ1-1; tentatively, D is TRBD1 (6 bases). The germline CDR1 and CDR2 sequences are GTSNPN and SVGIG (reference sequence). V lost 7 bases and J 3 bases, leaving 9 bases between the germline ends. CDR3 length: 11 residues.

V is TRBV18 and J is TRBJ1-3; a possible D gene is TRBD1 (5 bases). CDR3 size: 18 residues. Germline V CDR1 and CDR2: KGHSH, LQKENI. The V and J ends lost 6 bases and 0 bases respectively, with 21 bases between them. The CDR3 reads CASSPLSSTGSSGNTIYF. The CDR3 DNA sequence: TGTGCCAGCTCCCCCTTATCCTCAACAGGAAGCTCTGGAAACACCATATATTTT.

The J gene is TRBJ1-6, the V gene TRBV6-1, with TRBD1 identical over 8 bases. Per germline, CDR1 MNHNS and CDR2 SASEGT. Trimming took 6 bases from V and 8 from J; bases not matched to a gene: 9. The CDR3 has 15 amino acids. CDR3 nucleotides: TGTGCCAGCAGGCACAGGGGGTCTGAGTATTCACCCCTCCACTTT. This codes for CASRHRGSEYSPLHF.

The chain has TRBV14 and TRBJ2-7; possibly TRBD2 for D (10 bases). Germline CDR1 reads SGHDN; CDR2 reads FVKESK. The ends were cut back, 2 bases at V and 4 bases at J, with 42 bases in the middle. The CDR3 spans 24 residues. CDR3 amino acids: CASSQTQPSKPGQGSSGGFYEQYF. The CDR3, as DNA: TGTGCCAGCAGCCAAACGCAACCATCCAAACCGGGACAGGGCTCTAGCGGGGGATTTTACGAGCAGTACTTC.

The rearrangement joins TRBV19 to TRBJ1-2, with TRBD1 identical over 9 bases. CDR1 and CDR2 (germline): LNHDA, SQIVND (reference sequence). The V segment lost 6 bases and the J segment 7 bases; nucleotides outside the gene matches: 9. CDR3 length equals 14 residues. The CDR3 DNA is TGTGCCAGTAGGAGGGGACAGGGACCCTCTGGCTACACCTTC. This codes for CASRRGQGPSGYTF.

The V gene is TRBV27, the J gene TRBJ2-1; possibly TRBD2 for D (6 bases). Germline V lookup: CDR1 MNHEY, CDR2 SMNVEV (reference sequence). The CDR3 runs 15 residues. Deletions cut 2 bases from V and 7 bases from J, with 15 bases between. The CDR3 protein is CASSLGSGGSNEQFF. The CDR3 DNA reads TGTGCCAGCAGTTTAGGTAGCGGAGGCAGTAATGAGCAGTTCTTC.

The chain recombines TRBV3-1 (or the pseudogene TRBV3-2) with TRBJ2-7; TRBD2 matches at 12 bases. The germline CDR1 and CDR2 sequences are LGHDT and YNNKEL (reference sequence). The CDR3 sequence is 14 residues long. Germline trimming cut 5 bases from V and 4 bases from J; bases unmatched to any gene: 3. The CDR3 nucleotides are TGTGCCAGCAGCGGGCTAGCGGGAGGGTACGAGCAGTACTTC. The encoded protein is CASSGLAGGYEQYF.

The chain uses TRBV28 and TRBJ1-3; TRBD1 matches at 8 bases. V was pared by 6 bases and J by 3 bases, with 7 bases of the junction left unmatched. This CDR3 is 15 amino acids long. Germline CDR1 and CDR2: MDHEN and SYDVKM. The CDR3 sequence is CASSRRQGNGNTIYF. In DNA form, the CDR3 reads TGTGCCAGCAGCAGGAGACAGGGGAATGGAAACACCATATATTTT.

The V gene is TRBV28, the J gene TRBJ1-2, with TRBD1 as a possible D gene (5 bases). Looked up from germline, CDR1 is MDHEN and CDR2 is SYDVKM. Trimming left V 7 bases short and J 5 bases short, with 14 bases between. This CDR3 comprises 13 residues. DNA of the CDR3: TGTGCCAGCACCCTTGACAGAGTGTATGGCTACACCTTC. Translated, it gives CASTLDRVYGYTF.